This T cell receptor (beta chain) was found in a study of blood T cell repertoires in COVID-19. The overall study: Researchers got acute and convalescent COVID-19 samples from the United States, Italy and Spain.

The assay was immunoSEQ multiplex PCR, and TCRdb's table has in-frame clones only and misses some. The top ten clones hold over 2% of a sample with about 100,000 clones, about nine tenths of them seen once. The germline CDR1 and CDR2 sequences are SGHNT and YENEEA. V lost 0 bases and J lost 4, with 3 bases in between. CDR3 length: 12 amino acids. This clonotype originated in a man aged 45-60 years with active COVID-19. What was sequenced was peripheral blood. This chain uses TRBV11-3 with TRBJ1-2; D not certain. The DNA of the CDR3 is TGTGCCAGCAGCTTAGATCTCTATGGCTACACCTTC. It is translated as CASSLDLYGYTF. Full variable domain (remainder filled in from reference TRBV11-3 and TRBJ1-2): EAGVVQSPRYKIIEKKQPVAFWCNPISGHNTLYWYLQNLGQGPELLIRYENEEAVDDSQLPKDRFSAERLKGVDSTLKIQPAELGDSAVYLCASSLDLYGYTFGSGTRLTVV.